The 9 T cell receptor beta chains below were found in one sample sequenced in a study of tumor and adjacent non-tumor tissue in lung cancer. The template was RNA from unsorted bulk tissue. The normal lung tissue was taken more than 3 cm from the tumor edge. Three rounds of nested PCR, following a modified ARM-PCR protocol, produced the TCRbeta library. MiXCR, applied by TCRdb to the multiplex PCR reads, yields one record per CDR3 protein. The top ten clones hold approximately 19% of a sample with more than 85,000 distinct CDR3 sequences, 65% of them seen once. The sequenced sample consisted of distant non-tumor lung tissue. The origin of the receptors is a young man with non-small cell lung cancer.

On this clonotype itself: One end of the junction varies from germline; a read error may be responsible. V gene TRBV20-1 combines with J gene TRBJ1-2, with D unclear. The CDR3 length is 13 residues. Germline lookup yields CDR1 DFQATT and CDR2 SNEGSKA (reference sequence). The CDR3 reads CSVRGSRFYGYTF. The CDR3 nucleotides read TGCAGTGTTAGAGGATCCAGATTCTATGGCTACACCTTC.

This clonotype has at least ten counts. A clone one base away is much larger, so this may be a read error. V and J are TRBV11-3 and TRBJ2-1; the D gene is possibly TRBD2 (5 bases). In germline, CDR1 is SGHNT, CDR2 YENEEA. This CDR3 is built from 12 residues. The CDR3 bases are TGTGCCGGCAGCTTAGTGGGAGTTGAGCAGTTCTTC. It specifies CAGSLVGVEQFF.

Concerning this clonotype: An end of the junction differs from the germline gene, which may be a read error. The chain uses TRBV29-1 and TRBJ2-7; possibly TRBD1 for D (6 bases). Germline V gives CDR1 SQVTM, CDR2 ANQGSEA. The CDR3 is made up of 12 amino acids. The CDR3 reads CRVAGASSEQYF. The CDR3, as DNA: TGCAGGGTTGCAGGGGCCAGCTCCGAGCAGTATTTC.

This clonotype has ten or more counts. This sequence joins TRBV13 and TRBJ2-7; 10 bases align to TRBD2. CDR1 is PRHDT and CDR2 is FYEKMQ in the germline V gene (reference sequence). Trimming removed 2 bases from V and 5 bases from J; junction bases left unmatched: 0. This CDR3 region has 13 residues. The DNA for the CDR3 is TGTGCCAGCAGCTTACTAGCGGGAGACGAGCAGTACTTC. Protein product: CASSLLAGDEQYF. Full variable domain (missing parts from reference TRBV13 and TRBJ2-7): AAGVIQSPRHLIKEKRETATLKCYPIPRHDTVYWYQQGPGQDPQFLISFYEKMQSDKGSIPDRFSAQQFSDYHSELNMSSLELGDSALYFCASSLLAGDEQYFGPGTRLTVT.

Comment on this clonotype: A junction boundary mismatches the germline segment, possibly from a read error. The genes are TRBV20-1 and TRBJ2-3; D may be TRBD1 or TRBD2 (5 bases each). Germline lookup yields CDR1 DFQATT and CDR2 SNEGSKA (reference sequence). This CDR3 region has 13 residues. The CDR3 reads CSVPSWGSNTQYF. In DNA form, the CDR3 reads TGCAGTGTTCCTAGCTGGGGCTCTAATACACAGTATTTT.

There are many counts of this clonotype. The CDR3: CASSPEGGDTQYF. CDR3 DNA sequence: TGTGCCAGCAGCCCCGAAGGAGGAGATACGCAGTATTTT. V and J are TRBV5-4 and TRBJ2-3; D is possibly TRBD2 (5 bases). Germline CDR1 reads SGHNT; CDR2 reads YYREEE (reference sequence). Trimming took 4 bases from V and 5 from J, leaving 11 bases between them. This CDR3 spans 13 amino acids.

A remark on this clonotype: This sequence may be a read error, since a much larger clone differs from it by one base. CDR3: CASNQHWGSGGYTF. CDR3 nucleotides: TGCGCCAGCAACCAACACTGGGGGTCGGGTGGCTACACCTTC. The V and J genes are TRBV4-1 and TRBJ1-2; TRBD1 might be the D (5 bases). The CDR3 is 14 residues long. From germline, CDR1 is MGHRA and CDR2 YSYEKL.

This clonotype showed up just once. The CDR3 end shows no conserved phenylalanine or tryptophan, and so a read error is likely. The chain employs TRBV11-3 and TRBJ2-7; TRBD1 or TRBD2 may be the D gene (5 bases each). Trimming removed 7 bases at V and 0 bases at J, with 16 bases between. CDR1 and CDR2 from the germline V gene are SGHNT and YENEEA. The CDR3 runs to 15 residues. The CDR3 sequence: CASIRGSGPSYEQYL. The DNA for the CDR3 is TGTGCCAGCATCCGAGGTTCGGGGCCCTCCTACGAGCAGTACCTC.

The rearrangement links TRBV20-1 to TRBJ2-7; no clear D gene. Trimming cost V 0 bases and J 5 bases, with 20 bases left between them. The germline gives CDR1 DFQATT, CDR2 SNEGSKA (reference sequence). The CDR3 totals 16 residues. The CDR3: CSARDFFVEQSNEQYF. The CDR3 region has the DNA TGCAGTGCTAGAGATTTTTTTGTCGAACAGTCCAACGAGCAGTACTTC.